The next 14 T cell receptor beta chains were all read from a single sample in a study of blood T cells in healthy people across ages. A second roughly 7 to 11 cycle PCR used barcoded and J-beta primers. One entry per CDR3 protein results from TCRdb running MiXCR on the 5' RACE reads. The sample includes 790,000 or so distinct CDR3 sequences, roughly three fifths of them seen just once. Material: blood. All receptors come from a man aged 40-49 years in good health.

This clonotype turned up a few times. The rearrangement joins TRBV5-1 to TRBJ1-6, with 9 positions matching TRBD1. V was clipped by 4 bases and J by 8 bases; unmatched bases: 7. This CDR3 contains 15 residues. Germline lookup yields CDR1 SGHRS and CDR2 YFSETQ. The CDR3 DNA follows: TGCGCCAGCAGCAAGGCGGGACAGGGCGATTCACCCCTCCACTTT. It is translated as CASSKAGQGDSPLHF.

Note on this clonotype: An end of the junction does not agree with germline; a read error may underlie this. CDR3 loop: CARSLGSGTDTQYF. CDR3 DNA: TGTGCCCGCAGCTTAGGGTCGGGGACAGATACGCAGTATTTT. This chain uses TRBV7-2 with TRBJ2-3; D is possibly TRBD2 (5 bases). The CDR3 length is 14 residues. Germline CDR1 is SGHTA and CDR2 is FQGNSA.

This clonotype is a singleton in its sample. One end of the junction is discordant with germline, which a read error may explain. The CDR3 sequence: CASGLVPNQREGRFF. The CDR3 coding sequence is TGTGCTAGTGGCTTGGTACCAAACCAACGGGAGGGACGGTTCTTC. This chain connects TRBV12-5 to TRBJ2-1, with 8 bases identical to TRBD2. The CDR3 extends over 15 amino acids. Germline V gene lookup returns CDR1 LGHNT and CDR2 FRNRAP.

V gene TRBV28 combines with J gene TRBJ2-7; D ambiguous. Trimming pared 5 bases from V and 4 bases from J, leaving 15 bases between. The CDR3 is 14 amino acids. Germline CDR1 is MDHEN and CDR2 is SYDVKM. CDR3 in DNA: TGTGCCAGCAGTCCAAGGCAGAGTGGGTACGAGCAGTACTTC. Its translation: CASSPRQSGYEQYF.

This chain connects TRBV29-1 to TRBJ1-5, with a possible D match to TRBD1 (6 bases). This CDR3 has 15 residues. Germline CDR1 SQVTM, CDR2 ANQGSEA. The V end was cut by 7 bases, the J end by 2 bases, with 18 bases between. This CDR3 reads CSASNRDGRNQPQHF. As DNA, the CDR3 is TGCAGCGCTAGTAACAGGGACGGGCGCAATCAGCCCCAGCATTTT.

This chain uses TRBV18 with TRBJ2-7, with TRBD2 matching over 10 bases. The CDR3 has 16 residues. Unmatched junction bases numbered 13, after V lost 4 bases and J lost 7 bases. The germline gives CDR1 KGHSH, CDR2 LQKENI. The CDR3 is CASSLLGTSENNEQYF. As DNA, the CDR3 is TGTGCCAGCTCACTCCTAGGGACTAGCGAAAACAATGAGCAGTACTTC.

V gene TRBV4-1 combines with J gene TRBJ2-1; TRBD1 aligns across 7 bases. The CDR3 loop spans 13 amino acids. Per germline, CDR1 MGHRA and CDR2 YSYEKL. V shed 0 bases and J 13 bases; nucleotides not matched to a gene: 6. CDR3 nucleotides: TGCGCCAGCAGCCAAGATCCGGGACAGCCTCAGTTCTTC. As protein: CASSQDPGQPQFF.

The chain is built from TRBV28 and TRBJ2-1; TRBD2 is a possible D gene (5 bases). The CDR3 contains 16 residues. Deletions cut 4 bases from V and 1 base from J, with 14 bases between. In germline, CDR1 is MDHEN, CDR2 SYDVKM. CDR3 residues: CASSSPMRVSYNEQFF. The CDR3 nucleotides read TGTGCCAGCAGTTCCCCGATGCGGGTTTCCTACAATGAGCAGTTCTTC.

The chain has TRBV2 and TRBJ1-2; the D is unclear. Germline V gene lookup returns CDR1 SNHLY and CDR2 FYNNEI. V lost 3 bases and J 4 bases, leaving 9 bases between the germline ends. The CDR3 is 13 amino acids. The CDR3 here is CASSEEQRYGYTF. CDR3 nucleotides: TGTGCCAGCAGTGAGGAACAGCGCTATGGCTACACCTTC.

CDR3 sequence reads: CATSLDRTWFF. As DNA, the CDR3 is TGTGCCACCAGTCTTGATCGTACATGGTTCTTC. This sequence joins TRBV24-1 and TRBJ2-1; D not resolved. This CDR3 is built from 11 residues. Per the germline V gene, CDR1 is KGHDR and CDR2 is SFDVKD. V was pared by 6 bases and J by 15 bases, with 14 bases between.

The chain uses TRBV20-1 and TRBJ2-1, with D possibly matching TRBD2 (5 bases). The V gene's germline CDR1 is DFQATT and CDR2 SNEGSKA (reference sequence). The CDR3 length is 14 residues. V lost 3 bases to trimming and J lost 9 bases, with 18 bases between them. The CDR3 region is CSARRASNLVEQFF. The CDR3 bases are TGCAGTGCTAGGCGGGCTAGCAACTTGGTTGAGCAGTTCTTC.

This clonotype was counted only a few times. The gene calls are TRBV20-1 and TRBJ1-1; possible D gene TRBD1, 5 bases. V lost 3 bases, J lost 5 bases, and 16 bases lay in between. Germline CDR1 and CDR2: DFQATT and SNEGSKA (reference sequence). The CDR3 is made up of 14 amino acids. The CDR3 sequence: CSASSDQGLTEAFF. CDR3 sequence (DNA): TGCAGTGCTAGTAGCGATCAGGGTTTAACTGAAGCTTTCTTT.

The table lists this clonotype with a few counts. This CDR3 reads CASSYDPGGHQPQHF. The DNA for the CDR3 is TGTGCCAGCAGTTATGACCCCGGAGGGCATCAGCCCCAGCATTTT. J is TRBJ1-5 and V is TRBV12-3 or TRBV12-4; no firm D call. This CDR3 is 15 amino acids long. Trimming shortened V by 4 bases and J by 5 bases, and 15 bases separated the two germline ends.

CDR3 sequence (DNA): TGTGCCTGGAAATGGGGAGAATCAGGGACCCAGTACTTC. Protein sequence: CAWKWGESGTQYF. The J gene is TRBJ2-4, the V gene TRBV30; maybe TRBD2 (5 bases). The J call may not be correct, given that the DNA end is closer to TRBJ2-5. Germline lookup yields CDR1 GTSNPN and CDR2 SVGIG (reference sequence). The CDR3 is 13 residues long.